These 15 T cell receptor beta chains share one sample of origin, sequenced in a study of low-dose radiotherapy and immunotherapy resistance in tumors. Regarding time point: before trial treatment. Gene-specific TRAV and TRBV primers were used for first-strand cDNA, covering alpha and beta chains. TCR amplification used roughly 20 PCR cycles, a constant-region primer and a V-primer adapter. In TCRdb, the reads were re-called with MiXCR into one record per CDR3 protein. Here the sample spans around 69,000 distinct CDR3 sequences, around 30% being singletons. The source material was PBMCs, sampled before treatment. These TCRs come from a female donor with ovarian cancer.

This sequence joins TRBV11-2 and TRBJ1-1; D possibly corresponds to TRBD1 (5 bases). CDR3 size: 14 residues. V lost 4 bases, J lost 8 bases, and 17 bases lay in between. Per germline, CDR1 SGHAT and CDR2 FQNNGV. The CDR3 DNA reads TGTGCCAGCAGCTCTATTCCGGGGGTAGCCGAAGCTTTCTTT. Protein product: CASSSIPGVAEAFF.

In this sample, this clonotype turned up many times. The rearrangement uses TRBV12-3 or TRBV12-4 and TRBJ1-5; tentatively, D is TRBD1 (6 bases). V dropped 7 bases and J dropped 7 bases, with 11 bases sitting between them. CDR3 length: 12 amino acids. CDR3 in amino acids: CASTTTGQPQHF. CDR3 nucleotide sequence: TGTGCCAGCACTACTACAGGGCAGCCCCAGCATTTT.

This clonotype has a count of ten or more. This chain links TRBV20-1 with TRBJ2-4; the D is unclear. The germline V gene has CDR1 DFQATT and CDR2 SNEGSKA (reference sequence). CDR3 length: 18 residues. The V gene lost 0 bases and the J gene lost 0 bases, with 18 bases spanning the gap. The CDR3: CSARDRLGFGIAKNIQYF. CDR3 DNA: TGCAGTGCTAGAGATCGGTTAGGGTTTGGAATAGCCAAAAACATTCAGTACTTC.

This clonotype was picked up a small number of times. The chain carries TRBV5-1 and TRBJ2-2, with 13 bases fitting TRBD2. Per the germline V gene, CDR1 is SGHRS and CDR2 is YFSETQ. This CDR3 comprises 16 residues. V dropped 3 bases and J dropped 6; count of bases not matched to a gene: 5. This CDR3 reads CASSSGTSGTAGELFF. In DNA form, the CDR3 reads TGCGCCAGCAGCTCCGGGACTAGCGGGACAGCCGGGGAGCTGTTTTTT.

This clonotype was seen at least ten times. The CDR3 loop is CASSSLAGGYNEQFF. Here the CDR3 DNA reads TGTGCCAGCAGCTCACTAGCGGGGGGGTACAATGAGCAGTTCTTC. This chain uses TRBV6-2 or TRBV6-3 with TRBJ2-1; 13 bases fit TRBD2. V lost 6 bases to trimming and J lost 4 bases; unmatched junction nucleotides: 3. This CDR3 is built from 15 residues. Germline V gene data show CDR1 as MNHEY and CDR2 as SVGEGT.

This clonotype was recorded at least ten times. V is TRBV5-1 and J is TRBJ1-2, with D perhaps TRBD1 (5 bases). The CDR3 totals 13 residues. Trimming removed 6 bases at V and 4 bases at J, with 13 bases between. Germline V gives CDR1 SGHRS, CDR2 YFSETQ. The CDR3 loop reads CASTGAVGYGYTF. Written as DNA, the CDR3 is TGCGCCAGCACTGGGGCGGTGGGCTATGGCTACACCTTC.

This clonotype was observed at least ten times. V is TRBV29-1 and J is TRBJ1-1, with 8 positions matching TRBD1. The CDR3 covers 16 residues. CDR1 is SQVTM, CDR2 ANQGSEA, per germline. V lost 6 bases to trimming and J lost 4 bases; unmatched junction nucleotides: 16. The CDR3 DNA sequence: TGCAGCGTCCAAACCCGACCGCAGGGGGCTTTCACTGAAGCTTTCTTT. This codes for CSVQTRPQGAFTEAFF.

This clonotype was found many times. The chain is built from TRBV3-1 and TRBJ1-1, with TRBD1 matching over 9 bases. Per the germline V gene, CDR1 is LGHDT and CDR2 is YNNKEL (reference sequence). The length of the CDR3 is 14 residues. The junction had 4 bases not matched to a gene; V was cut back by 4 bases and J by 4 bases. CDR3 bases: TGTGCCAGCAGCCGCAACAGGGGGCTCACTGAAGCTTTCTTT. Encoded protein: CASSRNRGLTEAFF.

This clonotype was seen ten or more times. The chain joins TRBV6-2 or TRBV6-3 to TRBJ2-1; 8 bases are shared with TRBD1. The trim removed 7 bases at V and 3 bases at J, leaving 14 bases unmatched. The germline CDR1 and CDR2 sequences are MNHEY and SVGEGT. This CDR3 comprises 17 residues. The CDR3 DNA sequence: TGTGCCAGCACCCAGCGCCCCGTCGGGACAGGCTACAATGAGCAGTTCTTC. Translating gives CASTQRPVGTGYNEQFF.

This clonotype was recorded many times. This chain uses TRBV15 with TRBJ2-7; 8 bases match TRBD1. The CDR3 spans 13 residues. The germline V gene encodes CDR1 LNHNV and CDR2 YYDKDF (reference sequence). The V and J ends lost 5 bases and 4 bases, in that order; junction bases with no gene match: 4. Here the CDR3 reads CATSRDRSYEQYF. The CDR3 region has the DNA TGTGCCACCAGCCGGGACAGGTCATACGAGCAGTACTTC.

This clonotype has just a few counts. The genes are TRBV9 and TRBJ1-5; D uncertain. The length of the CDR3 is 14 residues. The ends were cut back, 3 bases at V and 9 bases at J, with 16 bases in the middle. CDR1 and CDR2 from the germline V gene are SGDLS and YYNGEE. The chain's CDR3 is CASSADGRGSPQHF. CDR3 bases: TGTGCCAGCAGCGCTGACGGCCGGGGATCGCCCCAGCATTTT.

As concerns this clonotype: A read error is likely here: a far larger clone is one base away. V is TRBV14 and J is TRBJ2-1; D is perhaps TRBD1 (5 bases). V lost 3 bases and J 10 bases, leaving 16 bases between the germline ends. In germline, CDR1 is SGHDN, CDR2 FVKESK. The CDR3 totals 14 residues. CDR3 sequence: CASSQDMISYEQFF. In DNA, the CDR3 is TGTGCCAGCAGCCAGGACATGATCTCCTACGAGCAGTTCTTC. The whole variable domain, filled in from reference TRBV14 and TRBJ2-1, reads EAGVTQFPSHSVIEKGQTVTLRCDPISGHDNLYWYRRVMGKEIKFLLHFVKESKQDESGMPNNRFLAERTGGTYSTLKVQPAELEDSGVYFCASSQDMISYEQFFGPGTRLTVL.

J is TRBJ2-1 and V is TRBV20-1; 7 positions match TRBD1. V trimming: 6 bases; J trimming: 0 bases; junction bases outside the gene matches: 5. This CDR3 region has 14 residues. Germline V CDR1 and CDR2: DFQATT, SNEGSKA (reference sequence). The CDR3 DNA is TGCAGTGCCCCTAGGGGGCCCTCCTACAATGAGCAGTTCTTC. Translating gives CSAPRGPSYNEQFF.

This clonotype was recorded many times. The J gene is TRBJ1-1, the V gene TRBV12-3 or TRBV12-4, with TRBD1 identical over 8 bases. The CDR3 totals 12 residues. The trim removed 6 bases at V and 11 bases at J, leaving 8 bases unmatched. DNA for the CDR3: TGTGCCAGCAGGACAGGGGAGGTTGAGGCTTTCTTT. This gives the protein CASRTGEVEAFF.

This clonotype was recorded many times. The chain has TRBV18 and TRBJ1-1; no definite D call. This CDR3 region has 12 residues. The V end was cut by 6 bases, the J end by 6 bases, with 11 bases between. Per the germline V gene, CDR1 is KGHSH and CDR2 is LQKENI. For the CDR3, the DNA is TGTGCCAGCTCCCGGGAGGGTGCTGAAGCTTTCTTT. This encodes CASSREGAEAFF.